A selection of T cell receptor beta chains follows, all from one sample in a study of CD8 T cells in ankylosing spondylitis. TCRdb re-called the 5' RACE reads through MiXCR, storing one row per CDR3 protein. This sample has some 130,000 distinct CDR3 sequences, with 6% to 8.5% found just once. Material: blood, either unsorted or a sorted T cell fraction (not recorded which). These receptors all stem from a female donor with ankylosing spondylitis or in good health (not recorded which). Each CDR3 is given with its conserved first and last residue. Fields, in order: V gene, CDR3 length, J gene, CDR3 protein.

V gene: TRBV5-1
CDR3 length: 15
J gene: TRBJ1-3
CDR3 protein: CASSLTGTSGNTIYF

V gene: TRBV12-3/TRBV12-4
CDR3 length: 15
J gene: TRBJ2-7
CDR3 protein: CASSLRQGGTYEQYF

V gene: TRBV5-1
CDR3 length: 14
J gene: TRBJ2-7
CDR3 protein: CASSLADGFYEQYF

V gene: TRBV7-9
CDR3 length: 12
J gene: TRBJ1-4
CDR3 protein: CASSRTSEKLFF

V gene: TRBV7-2
CDR3 length: 15
J gene: TRBJ2-1
CDR3 protein: CAIRLAGVLYNEQFF

V gene: TRBV6-1
CDR3 length: 15
J gene: TRBJ1-5
CDR3 protein: CAGGLDRGSNQPQHF

V gene: TRBV6-5
CDR3 length: 11
J gene: TRBJ1-1
CDR3 protein: CASKGAAEAFF

V gene: TRBV5-1
CDR3 length: 15
J gene: TRBJ2-1
CDR3 protein: CASSFMGGRYNEQFF

V gene: TRBV7-2
CDR3 length: 15
J gene: TRBJ1-5
CDR3 protein: CASSLRTGEGQPQHF

V gene: TRBV9
CDR3 length: 14
J gene: TRBJ1-6
CDR3 protein: CASSVKGENSPLHF

V gene: TRBV6-5
CDR3 length: 15
J gene: TRBJ2-5
CDR3 protein: CASSYYLADEETQYF

V gene: TRBV28
CDR3 length: 15
J gene: TRBJ1-5
CDR3 protein: CASRPRGRGNQPQHF

V gene: TRBV9
CDR3 length: 14
J gene: TRBJ2-2
CDR3 protein: CASSVQGSSGELFF

V gene: TRBV5-1
CDR3 length: 16
J gene: TRBJ1-6
CDR3 protein: CASSLDGTGSNSPLHF

V gene: TRBV30
CDR3 length: 12
J gene: TRBJ1-1
CDR3 protein: CAWDTANTEAFF

V gene: TRBV5-6
CDR3 length: 14
J gene: TRBJ2-2
CDR3 protein: CASSFDIGTGELFF

V gene: TRBV20-1
CDR3 length: 12
J gene: TRBJ1-2
CDR3 protein: CSAAGTVYGYTF

V gene: TRBV7-2
CDR3 length: 15
J gene: TRBJ1-5
CDR3 protein: CASSLASGGGQPQHF

V gene: TRBV7-9
CDR3 length: 13
J gene: TRBJ2-7
CDR3 protein: CASSSIRAWEQYF

V gene: TRBV10-3
CDR3 length: 14
J gene: TRBJ1-5
CDR3 protein: CAISEGTATEPQHF

V gene: TRBV20-1
CDR3 length: 15
J gene: TRBJ1-1
CDR3 protein: CSATKIGEDDTEAFF

V gene: TRBV12-3/TRBV12-4
CDR3 length: 15
J gene: TRBJ1-5
CDR3 protein: CASSLRVKSNQPQHF

V gene: TRBV4-1
CDR3 length: 16
J gene: TRBJ1-4
CDR3 protein: CASRHNAGQSNEKLFF

V gene: TRBV20-1
CDR3 length: 11
J gene: TRBJ2-1
CDR3 protein: CKEGQSNEQFF

V gene: TRBV5-6
CDR3 length: 14
J gene: TRBJ1-6
CDR3 protein: CASSLGQGDSPLHF

V gene: TRBV7-2
CDR3 length: 14
J gene: TRBJ1-2
CDR3 protein: CASSLAPGAGGYTF